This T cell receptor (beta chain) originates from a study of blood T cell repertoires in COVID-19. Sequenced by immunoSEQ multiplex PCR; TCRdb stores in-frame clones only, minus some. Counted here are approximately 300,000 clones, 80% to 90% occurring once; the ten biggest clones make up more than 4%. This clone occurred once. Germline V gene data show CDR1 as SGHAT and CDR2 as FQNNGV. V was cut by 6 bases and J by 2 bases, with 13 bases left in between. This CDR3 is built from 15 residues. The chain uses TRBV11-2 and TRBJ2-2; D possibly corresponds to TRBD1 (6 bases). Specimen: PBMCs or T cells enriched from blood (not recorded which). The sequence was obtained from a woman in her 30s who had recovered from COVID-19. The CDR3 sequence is CASRSPGHNTGELFF. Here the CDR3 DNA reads TGTGCCAGCAGATCTCCGGGACACAACACCGGGGAGCTGTTTTTT.